The present entry profiles one T cell receptor beta chain with its context. What it recognizes is unknown. In TCRdb, the reads were re-called with MiXCR into one record per CDR3 protein. The repertoire has about 830,000 distinct CDR3 sequences, roughly 33% of them found once; the top ten carry roughly 12%. This sample is drawn from a study of T cell repertoires in cytomegalovirus infection. Study-wide results and limits: The ex vivo response showed dominance by HLA-C-restricted CMV-specific TCR beta clonotypes.

The germline V gene encodes CDR1 MNHNS and CDR2 SASEGT. J lost 4 bases, V lost 5 bases, and 8 bases had no gene match. The CDR3 runs to 15 residues. The source was cultured CD8+ T cells from PBMCs, collected from culture after CMV antigen stimulation. The chain couples TRBV6-1 to TRBJ2-5; 9 bases match TRBD1. The sequence derives from a human donor in good health (CMV status not recorded). Some clones in this sample may be carry-over from other donors' samples. The CDR3 coding sequence is TGTGCCAGCAGTACCTGGACAGGGGCCCGAGAGACCCAGTACTTC. Translating gives CASSTWTGARETQYF.